These 21 T cell receptor beta chains originate from one sample sequenced in a study of cytomegalovirus exposure and HLA in healthy donors (dated by TCRdb to between 2016 and 2019). Library prep was done by the immunoSEQ multiplex PCR assay. For the multiplex PCR, a mixture combining 60 forward primers for TCR Vbeta segments and 13 reverse primers for TCR Jbeta segments was used. TCRdb retrieved this table from immuneACCESS and kept in-frame rearrangements only. Not all clones are present; in checked studies, unresolved V genes account for under half, and no reason is known for the remainder. This sample comprises 150,000 to 170,000 clones, around 72% of them detected only once. 1.3% to 1.5% of the sample goes to the ten largest clones. The sequencing sample was made of PBMCs. These TCRs come from a man aged 18 to 29 in good health and CMV-seronegative.

The rearrangement joins TRBV6-4 to TRBJ2-3, with 11 bases aligning to TRBD2. The germline V gene encodes CDR1 MRHNA and CDR2 SNTAGT. The CDR3 has 16 residues. With V trimmed by 3 bases and J by 0 bases, 2 bases remained unmatched. The CDR3 is CASSELAGASTDTQYF. In DNA, the CDR3 is TGTGCCAGCAGTGAACTAGCGGGAGCTAGCACAGATACGCAGTATTTT.

The chain employs TRBV27 and TRBJ2-7; a possible D gene is TRBD1 (5 bases). In germline, CDR1 is MNHEY, CDR2 SMNVEV (reference sequence). CDR3 length equals 17 residues. V was shortened by 0 bases and J by 2 bases, with 17 bases between the two germline ends. CDR3 in DNA: TGTGCCAGCAGTTTATCAGGAGTAGGGGCAGAAGCCTACGAGCAGTACTTC. This translates into CASSLSGVGAEAYEQYF.

The rearrangement joins TRBV4-1 to TRBJ1-5, with TRBD1 as a possible D gene (5 bases). Looked up from germline, CDR1 is MGHRA and CDR2 is YSYEKL. CDR3 size: 14 residues. Between the trimmed V and J ends, which lost 3 bases and 6 bases, there was a span of 12 bases. In nucleotides, the CDR3 is TGCGCCAGCAGCCAGTCCATTCAGGGTCAGCCCCAGCATTTT. Translated: CASSQSIQGQPQHF.

The V gene is TRBV28, the J gene TRBJ2-7, with 8 bases fitting TRBD1. V dropped 6 bases and J dropped 3; count of bases not matched to a gene: 4. This CDR3 has 13 residues. Germline values: CDR1 MDHEN, CDR2 SYDVKM. CDR3 sequence: CASSPDRVYEQYF. The CDR3 DNA is TGTGCCAGCAGCCCGGACAGGGTCTACGAGCAGTACTTC. The whole variable domain, filled in from reference TRBV28 and TRBJ2-7, reads DVKVTQSSRYLVKRTGEKVFLECVQDMDHENMFWYRQDPGLGLRLIYFSYDVKMKEKGDIPEGYSVSREKKERFSLILESASTNQTSMYLCASSPDRVYEQYFGPGTRLTVT.

This chain uses TRBV7-2 with TRBJ2-2, with a weak D call TRBD2 (6 bases). Trimming shortened V by 0 bases and J by 8 bases, and 10 bases separated the two germline ends. The germline gives CDR1 SGHTA, CDR2 FQGNSA. This CDR3 comprises 14 residues. The CDR3 nucleotides read TGTGCCAGCAGCTTAGCGGGAGGCGCGGGGGAGCTGTTTTTT. Translated: CASSLAGGAGELFF.

The chain employs TRBV6-5 and TRBJ2-7; weak D call: TRBD2 (5 bases). V lost 7 bases and J 1 base, leaving 17 bases between the germline ends. Germline CDR1 is MNHEY and CDR2 is SVGAGI. The CDR3 has 15 amino acids. The CDR3 coding sequence is TGTGCCAGCACCAGCTCAAGCGGTCAGTCCTACGAGCAGTACTTC. This encodes CASTSSSGQSYEQYF.

The chain links TRBV14 to TRBJ2-1; 10 nucleotides match TRBD2. With 4 bases clipped from V and 2 bases from J, the junction kept 5 bases outside the gene matches. CDR1 is SGHDN, CDR2 FVKESK, per germline. This CDR3 comprises 16 residues. The DNA of the CDR3 is TGTGCCAGCAGCCGCAGCGGGAGGGCCCCCTACAATGAGCAGTTCTTC. As protein: CASSRSGRAPYNEQFF. Full variable domain (remainder filled in from reference TRBV14 and TRBJ2-1): EAGVTQFPSHSVIEKGQTVTLRCDPISGHDNLYWYRRVMGKEIKFLLHFVKESKQDESGMPNNRFLAERTGGTYSTLKVQPAELEDSGVYFCASSRSGRAPYNEQFFGPGTRLTVL.

This clone was counted once. This chain uses TRBV7-2 with TRBJ2-1; 10 bases fit TRBD2. The germline gives CDR1 SGHTA, CDR2 FQGNSA. This CDR3 region has 16 residues. V shed 2 bases and J 1 base; nucleotides not matched to a gene: 2. The CDR3 is CASSLSLAGSYNEQFF. CDR3 bases: TGTGCCAGCAGCTTATCACTAGCGGGATCCTACAATGAGCAGTTCTTC. The variable domain in full, with the rest retrieved from reference TRBV7-2 and TRBJ2-1, is GAGVSQSPSNKVTEKGKDVELRCDPISGHTALYWYRQSLGQGLEFLIYFQGNSAPDKSGLPSDRFSAERTGGSVSTLTIQRTQQEDSAVYLCASSLSLAGSYNEQFFGPGTRLTVL.

This chain joins TRBV9 and TRBJ2-7; 8 nucleotides agree with TRBD2. Germline V lookup: CDR1 SGDLS, CDR2 YYNGEE. The CDR3 runs 12 residues. V was pared by 4 bases and J by 6 bases, with 3 bases of the junction left unmatched. In DNA, the CDR3 is TGTGCCAGCAGCACCCTAGCGGGCGAGCAGTACTTC. Encoded protein: CASSTLAGEQYF. Together with reference TRBV9 and TRBJ2-7, the CDR3 gives the full variable domain: DSGVTQTPKHLITATGQRVTLRCSPRSGDLSVYWYQQSLDQGLQFLIQYYNGEERAKGNILERFSAQQFPDLHSELNLSSLELGDSALYFCASSTLAGEQYFGPGTRLTVT.

V usage is TRBV10-1 and J usage is TRBJ2-3; D is possibly TRBD2 (5 bases). V was trimmed by 3 bases and J by 0 bases, leaving 7 bases between them. This CDR3 comprises 14 residues. Germline V gene lookup returns CDR1 WNHNN and CDR2 SYGVQD (reference sequence). The DNA of the CDR3 is TGCGCCAGCAGTGAAGGACTGAGCACAGATACGCAGTATTTT. This translates into CASSEGLSTDTQYF.

This chain joins TRBV5-1 and TRBJ1-5; the D gene is possibly TRBD1 (5 bases). Germline values: CDR1 SGHRS, CDR2 YFSETQ. V lost 0 bases to trimming and J lost 4 bases, with 11 bases between them. This CDR3 spans 15 amino acids. This CDR3 reads CASSLVGKGNQPQHF. The CDR3 coding sequence is TGCGCCAGCAGCTTGGTGGGGAAGGGGAATCAGCCCCAGCATTTT.

In DNA, the CDR3 is TGTGCCAGCAGTGCCAGGGGGCAGGACACTGAAGCTTTCTTT. Amino acids: CASSARGQDTEAFF. The chain uses TRBV2 and TRBJ1-1, with 8 bases matching TRBD1. The V gene's germline CDR1 is SNHLY and CDR2 FYNNEI. This CDR3 is 14 amino acids long. V lost 4 bases to trimming and J lost 3 bases; unmatched junction nucleotides: 4.

This sequence joins TRBV7-2 and TRBJ2-5, with TRBD2 matching 8 bases. Trimming cost V 1 base and J 7 bases; bases outside gene matches: 8. CDR1 SGHTA and CDR2 FQGNSA come from the germline V gene. CDR3 length: 15 residues. CDR3 loop: CASSLGGPGGVTQYF. The CDR3 coding sequence is TGTGCCAGCAGCTTAGGTGGTCCGGGAGGGGTGACCCAGTACTTC.

V usage is TRBV27 and J usage is TRBJ2-3; TRBD2 matches at 8 bases. There are 15 residues in the CDR3. The V segment lost 3 bases and the J segment 8 bases; nucleotides outside the gene matches: 10. CDR1 MNHEY and CDR2 SMNVEV come from the germline V gene (reference sequence). CDR3 coding DNA: TGTGCCAGCAGTTTCGGGCGGGAGGACCCCCCTACGCAGTATTTT. Translating gives CASSFGREDPPTQYF.

This chain joins TRBV5-5 and TRBJ2-7; 7 bases align to TRBD2. The CDR3 consists of 16 residues. J lost 2 bases, V lost 4 bases, and 12 bases had no gene match. The germline CDR1 and CDR2 sequences are SGHKS and YYEKEE (reference sequence). The CDR3 sequence is CASSHTGGGAPYEQYF. The CDR3 region has the DNA TGTGCCAGCAGCCACACGGGAGGCGGGGCCCCCTACGAGCAGTACTTC. The variable domain in full, completed from reference TRBV5-5 and TRBJ2-7, reads DAGVTQSPTHLIKTRGQQVTLRCSPISGHKSVSWYQQVLGQGPQFIFQYYEKEERGRGNFPDRFSARQFPNYSSELNVNALLLGDSALYLCASSHTGGGAPYEQYFGPGTRLTVT.

This clone appeared once. Given the absence of the conserved phenylalanine or tryptophan at the CDR3 end, a read error is likely. V gene TRBV4-1 combines with J gene TRBJ1-3; D call uncertain. V was clipped by 1 base and J by 4 bases, with 11 bases between them. The CDR3 is made up of 15 amino acids. Germline lookup yields CDR1 MGHRA and CDR2 YSYEKL. The CDR3 here is CASSQVLGGGNTIYS. The CDR3 DNA reads TGCGCCAGCAGCCAAGTTCTGGGAGGCGGAAACACCATATATTCT.

This sequence joins TRBV6-1 and TRBJ2-3; TRBD2 might be the D (6 bases). Germline V gene data show CDR1 as MNHNS and CDR2 as SASEGT. The CDR3 totals 14 residues. V was pared by 7 bases and J by 2 bases, with 13 bases between. CDR3 nucleotide sequence: TGTGCCAGCACCAATTGGGGGGACACAGATACGCAGTATTTT. As protein: CASTNWGDTDTQYF.

DNA of the CDR3: TGTGCCAGCTCACCAAACCTAGCAGATGGTACGCAGTATTTT. It codes for CASSPNLADGTQYF. The rearrangement uses TRBV18 and TRBJ2-3; weak D call: TRBD2 (5 bases). The CDR3 runs to 14 residues. Trimming took 2 bases from V and 8 from J, leaving 14 bases between them. Germline loops: CDR1 KGHSH, CDR2 LQKENI. The full variable domain, its missing parts supplied by reference TRBV18 and TRBJ2-3, is NAGVMQNPRHLVRRRGQEARLRCSPMKGHSHVYWYRQLPEEGLKFMVYLQKENIIDESGMPKERFSAEFPKEGPSILRIQQVVRGDSAAYFCASSPNLADGTQYFGPGTRLTVL.

The gene calls are TRBV7-8 and TRBJ2-5; weak D call: TRBD1 (6 bases). This CDR3 spans 14 amino acids. In germline, CDR1 is SGHVS, CDR2 FQNEAQ. V was clipped by 5 bases and J by 4 bases, with 14 bases between them. The CDR3, as DNA: TGTGCCAGCAGCCGCTCAGGGGAGTCAGAGACCCAGTACTTC. Translated, it gives CASSRSGESETQYF.

The J gene is TRBJ2-1, the V gene TRBV2; D possibly corresponds to TRBD2 (5 bases). The CDR3 sequence is 14 residues long. Deletions cut 4 bases from V and 3 bases from J, with 10 bases between. CDR1 and CDR2 from the germline V gene are SNHLY and FYNNEI. The CDR3 nucleotides are TGTGCCAGCAGTGTACTAGTTCGCTACAATGAGCAGTTCTTC. This codes for CASSVLVRYNEQFF.

This clone was seen once. V usage is TRBV6-5 and J usage is TRBJ1-1; D is unclear. Germline V gene data show CDR1 as MNHEY and CDR2 as SVGAGI. Deletions cut 6 bases from V and 0 bases from J, with 8 bases between. This CDR3 spans 13 amino acids. CDR3: CASRRVLNTEAFF. CDR3 bases: TGTGCCAGCAGGAGGGTTCTGAACACTGAAGCTTTCTTT.